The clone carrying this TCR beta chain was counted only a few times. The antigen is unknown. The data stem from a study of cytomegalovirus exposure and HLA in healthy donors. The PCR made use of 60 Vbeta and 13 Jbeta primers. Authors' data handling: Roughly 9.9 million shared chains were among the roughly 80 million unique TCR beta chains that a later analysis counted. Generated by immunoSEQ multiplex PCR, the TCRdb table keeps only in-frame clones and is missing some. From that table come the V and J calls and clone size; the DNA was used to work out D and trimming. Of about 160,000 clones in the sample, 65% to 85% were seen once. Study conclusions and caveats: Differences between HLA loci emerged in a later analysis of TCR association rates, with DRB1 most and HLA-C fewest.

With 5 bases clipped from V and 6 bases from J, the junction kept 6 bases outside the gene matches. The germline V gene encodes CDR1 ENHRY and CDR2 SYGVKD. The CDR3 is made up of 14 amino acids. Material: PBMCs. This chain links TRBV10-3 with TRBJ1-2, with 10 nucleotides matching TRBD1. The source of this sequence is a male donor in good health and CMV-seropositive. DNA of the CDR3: TGTGCCATCAGTACACCCGGGACAGGGGATGGCTACACCTTC. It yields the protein CAISTPGTGDGYTF.